These T cell receptor beta chains were read from a single sample in a study of vaccination effects on CD4 cells after COVID-19. Their cognate antigens are unknown. TCRdb's table, derived via immunoSEQ multiplex PCR, lists solely in-frame clones and lacks some. This table has approximately 46,000 clones, approximately 81% appearing once. Sequenced here: CD4+ T cells from PBMCs cultured without peptide, sampled before COVID-19 vaccination. Receptors were obtained from a human donor who had a prior SARS-CoV-2 infection. The CDR3 runs from the conserved cysteine through the conserved F or W. The D gene is left open where the match is weak. Size is stated for part of the rows, as once, few or many counts, or as a class when the clone is expanded.

J,size,V,D,DNA,CDR3
TRBJ2-3,once,TRBV7-2,-,TGTGCCAGCAGCTTAGCGCTAGGCGCAGATACGCAGTATTTT,CASSLALGADTQYF
TRBJ1-1,once,TRBV3-1/TRBV3-2,TRBD1,TGTGCCAGCAGCGACCCGGCAGGGGGCTATACTGAAGCTTTCTTT,CASSDPAGGYTEAFF
TRBJ1-2,-,TRBV11-2,TRBD1,TGTGCCAGCAGCTTAGGGGGACAGGGGGCAATTGGCTACACCTTC,CASSLGGQGAIGYTF
TRBJ2-3,-,TRBV2,-,TGTGCCAGCAGTGCACAGAGCACAGATACGCAGTATTTT,CASSAQSTDTQYF
TRBJ2-5,medium-sized,TRBV9,TRBD2,TGTGCCAGCACCCCGATAGCGGGAGGTTTAGAGACCCAGTACTTC,CASTPIAGGLETQYF
TRBJ1-6,few,TRBV6-4,-,TGTGCCAGCAGTGACTCAATCTTTGGGAATTCACCCCTCCACTTT,CASSDSIFGNSPLHF
TRBJ2-2,-,TRBV11-3,-,TGTGCCAGCAGCTCCCCTAGCGCGATGAACACCGGGGAGCTGTTTTTT,CASSSPSAMNTGELFF
TRBJ2-7,once,TRBV7-2,TRBD2,TGTGCCTCGCGTCCGGGAGGGGCAAGGGAGCAGTACTTC,CASRPGGAREQYF
TRBJ2-7,-,TRBV7-9,-,TGTGCCAGCAGCTTAAATTCCTACGAGCAGTACTTC,CASSLNSYEQYF
TRBJ1-2,-,TRBV11-2,-,TGTGCCAGCAGCTTTACCGGGACGCAAGGCTACACCTTC,CASSFTGTQGYTF